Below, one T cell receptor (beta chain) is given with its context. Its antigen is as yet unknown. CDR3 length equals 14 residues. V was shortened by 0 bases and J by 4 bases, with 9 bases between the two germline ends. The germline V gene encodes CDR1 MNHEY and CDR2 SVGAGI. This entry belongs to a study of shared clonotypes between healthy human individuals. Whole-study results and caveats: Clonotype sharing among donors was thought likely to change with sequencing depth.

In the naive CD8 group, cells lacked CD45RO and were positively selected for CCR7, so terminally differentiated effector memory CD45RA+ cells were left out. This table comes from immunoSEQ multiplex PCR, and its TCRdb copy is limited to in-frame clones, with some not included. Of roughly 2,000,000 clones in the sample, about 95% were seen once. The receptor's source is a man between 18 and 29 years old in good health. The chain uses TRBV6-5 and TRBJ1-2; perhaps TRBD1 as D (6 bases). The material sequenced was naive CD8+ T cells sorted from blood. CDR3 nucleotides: TGTGCCAGCAGTTACTCCGACAGGTTCTATGGCTACACCTTC. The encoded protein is CASSYSDRFYGYTF.